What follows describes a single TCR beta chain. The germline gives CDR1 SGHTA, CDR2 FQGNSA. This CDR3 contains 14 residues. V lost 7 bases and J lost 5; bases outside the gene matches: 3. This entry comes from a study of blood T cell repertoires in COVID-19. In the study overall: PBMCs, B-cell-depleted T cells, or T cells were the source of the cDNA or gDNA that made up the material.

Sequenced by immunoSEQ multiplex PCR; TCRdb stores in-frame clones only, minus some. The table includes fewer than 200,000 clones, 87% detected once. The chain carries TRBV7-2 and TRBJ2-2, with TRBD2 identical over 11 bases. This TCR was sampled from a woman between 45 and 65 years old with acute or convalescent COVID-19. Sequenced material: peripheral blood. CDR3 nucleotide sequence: TGTGCCAGCAAGATAGCGGGGGGGACCGGGGAGCTGTTTTTT. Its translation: CASKIAGGTGELFF.